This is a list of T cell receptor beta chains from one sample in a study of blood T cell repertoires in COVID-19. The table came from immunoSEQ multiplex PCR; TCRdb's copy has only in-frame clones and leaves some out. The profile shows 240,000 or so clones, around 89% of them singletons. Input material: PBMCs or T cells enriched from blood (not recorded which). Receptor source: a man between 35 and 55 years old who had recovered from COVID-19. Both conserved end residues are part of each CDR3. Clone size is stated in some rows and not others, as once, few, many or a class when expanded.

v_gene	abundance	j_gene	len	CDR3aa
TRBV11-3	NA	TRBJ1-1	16	CASSLGPGDPNTEAFF
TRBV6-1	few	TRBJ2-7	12	CASSEYRGEQYF
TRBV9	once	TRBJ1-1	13	CASSVLEGTEAFF
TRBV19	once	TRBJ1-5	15	CASSILVYSNQPQHF
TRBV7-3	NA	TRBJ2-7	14	CASSLVPSSYEQYF
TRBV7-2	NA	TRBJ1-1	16	CASSLSPAGMNTEAFF
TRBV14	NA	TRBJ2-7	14	CASSQVWEVGEQYF
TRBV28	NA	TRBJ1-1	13	CASRPGQGAKAFF
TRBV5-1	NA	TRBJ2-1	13	CASSLTGQYEQFF
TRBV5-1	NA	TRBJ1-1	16	CASSLTGQLLNTEAFF
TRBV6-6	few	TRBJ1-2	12	CASSSDSYGYTF
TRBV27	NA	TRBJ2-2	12	CASSLGLGELFF
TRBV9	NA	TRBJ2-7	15	CASSVGQGGTYEQYF
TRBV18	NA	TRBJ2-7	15	CASSPKTGAYYEQYF
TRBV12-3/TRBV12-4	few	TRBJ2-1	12	CATAGVGNEQFF
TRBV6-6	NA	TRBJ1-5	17	CASSPQGIGGLNQPQHF
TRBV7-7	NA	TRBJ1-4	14	CASSPGGGVEKLFF
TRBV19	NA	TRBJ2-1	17	CASSIGLVQRLYNEQFF
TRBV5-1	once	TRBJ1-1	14	CASTGQGMNTEAFF
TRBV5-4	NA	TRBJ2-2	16	CASSPTSRTDTGELFF
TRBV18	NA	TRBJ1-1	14	CASSLEVTNTEAFF
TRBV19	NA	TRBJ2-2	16	CASSIGLAGNTGELFF
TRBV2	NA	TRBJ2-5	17	CASSEEGVGGSQETQYF
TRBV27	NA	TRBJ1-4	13	CASSLGRNEKLFF
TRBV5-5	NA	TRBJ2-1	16	CASSFSTSGRRNEQFF
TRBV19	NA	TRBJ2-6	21	CASRRGTGGAEISSGANVLTF
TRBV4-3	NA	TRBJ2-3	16	CASSQDRPRVSDTQYF
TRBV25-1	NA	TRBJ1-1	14	CASSATGFFAEAFF
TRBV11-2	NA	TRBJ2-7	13	CASTGSTGYEQYF
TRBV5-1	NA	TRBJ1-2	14	CASSLRQDSDGYTF
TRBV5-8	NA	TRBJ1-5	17	CASSPLFGQGADQPQHF
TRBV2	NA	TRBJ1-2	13	CASSPQENYGYTF
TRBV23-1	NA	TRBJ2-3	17	CASSQSETSGRTDTQYF